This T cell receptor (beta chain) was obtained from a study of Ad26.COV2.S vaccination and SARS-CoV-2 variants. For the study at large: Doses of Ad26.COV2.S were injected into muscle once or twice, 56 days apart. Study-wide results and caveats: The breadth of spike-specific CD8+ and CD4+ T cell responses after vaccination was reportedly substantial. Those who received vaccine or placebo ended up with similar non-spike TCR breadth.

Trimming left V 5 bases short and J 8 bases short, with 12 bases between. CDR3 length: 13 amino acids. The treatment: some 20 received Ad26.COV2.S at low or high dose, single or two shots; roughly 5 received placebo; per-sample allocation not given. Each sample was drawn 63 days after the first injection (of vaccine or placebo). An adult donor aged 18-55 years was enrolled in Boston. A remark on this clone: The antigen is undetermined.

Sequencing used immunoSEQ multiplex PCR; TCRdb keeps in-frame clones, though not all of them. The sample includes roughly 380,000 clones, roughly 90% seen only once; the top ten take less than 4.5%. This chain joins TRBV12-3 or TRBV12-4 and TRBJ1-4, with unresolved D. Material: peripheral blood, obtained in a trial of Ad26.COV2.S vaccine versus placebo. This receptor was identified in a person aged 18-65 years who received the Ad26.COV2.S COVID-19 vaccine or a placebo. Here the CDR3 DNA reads TGTGCCAGCAGTCCGAACTGGGAGGAAAAACTGTTTTTT. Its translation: CASSPNWEEKLFF.